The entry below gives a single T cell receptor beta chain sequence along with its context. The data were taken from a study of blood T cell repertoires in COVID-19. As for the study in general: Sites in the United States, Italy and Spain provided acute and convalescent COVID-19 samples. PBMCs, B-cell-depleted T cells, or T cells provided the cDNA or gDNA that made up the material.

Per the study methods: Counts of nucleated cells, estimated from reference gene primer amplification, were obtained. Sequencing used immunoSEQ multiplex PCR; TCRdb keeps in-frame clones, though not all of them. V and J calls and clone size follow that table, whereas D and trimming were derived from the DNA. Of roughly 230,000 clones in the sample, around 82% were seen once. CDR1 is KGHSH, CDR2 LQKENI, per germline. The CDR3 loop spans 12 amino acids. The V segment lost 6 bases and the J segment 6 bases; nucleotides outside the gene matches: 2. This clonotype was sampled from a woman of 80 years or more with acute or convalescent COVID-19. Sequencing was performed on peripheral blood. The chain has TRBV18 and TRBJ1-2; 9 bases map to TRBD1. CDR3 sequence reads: CASSRDRDGYTF. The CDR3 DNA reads TGTGCCAGCTCCCGGGACAGGGATGGCTACACCTTC.